The next 28 T cell receptor beta chains were all read from a single sample in a study of beta chain features in type 1 diabetes. General study findings and limits: Shortening of TCRB CDR3s, moderate but significant, appeared in all four CD4+ subsets of Type 1 diabetes patients.

Reverse transcribing all isolated RNA meant expressed TCRB transcripts were sequenced. Sequencing was performed with immunoSEQ multiplex PCR; in TCRdb, only in-frame clones are kept and a portion is missing. Found here are approximately 43,000 clones, 66% of them singletons; the top ten hold 1.5% to 2%. These receptors lack a known antigen. The sequencing input was Tregs from blood. The origin of the receptors is a man aged 30 to 39 with type 1 diabetes. Some clones in this sample may be carry-over from other donors' samples.

The chain employs TRBV5-1 and TRBJ2-3, with TRBD2 identical over 11 bases. CDR1 and CDR2 from the germline V gene are SGHRS and YFSETQ. J gave up 6 bases and V 4 bases, and 7 bases lay outside the gene matches. The CDR3 has 15 residues. The CDR3 sequence is CASSGLAGGPDTQYF. DNA of the CDR3: TGCGCCAGCAGCGGTTTAGCGGGGGGGCCGGATACGCAGTATTTT.

This clone has just one count. The J gene is TRBJ2-5, the V gene TRBV14, with D maybe TRBD2 (5 bases). The end of the DNA aligns better with TRBJ2-7, so the J call may be wrong. This CDR3 contains 15 residues. Germline CDR1 reads SGHDN; CDR2 reads FVKESK. The CDR3 DNA is TGTGCCAGCAGCCCCGGCCAGCGGTATACCTACGAGCAGTACTTC. This sequence encodes CASSPGQRYTYEQYF.

This chain connects TRBV29-1 to TRBJ2-1, with TRBD2 identical over 14 bases. CDR1 and CDR2 (germline): SQVTM, ANQGSEA. The J segment lost 9 bases and the V segment lost 6 bases, leaving 16 bases of the junction unmatched. The CDR3 contains 17 residues. This CDR3 is CSVGGLAGANLRVEQFF. The CDR3 DNA reads TGCAGCGTAGGGGGACTAGCGGGAGCTAACCTCCGGGTTGAGCAGTTCTTC.

The V gene is TRBV7-9, the J gene TRBJ2-1, with TRBD2 as a possible D gene (7 bases). Between the trimmed V and J ends, which lost 0 bases and 5 bases, there was a span of 23 bases. Germline lookup yields CDR1 SEHNR and CDR2 FQNEAQ (reference sequence). CDR3 length equals 19 residues. The CDR3 nucleotides are TGTGCCAGCAGCTTAGCGGAATACCTCCGGGGGGCGTTACACAATGAGCAGTTCTTC. Translating it yields CASSLAEYLRGALHNEQFF.

The genes are TRBV6-1 and TRBJ1-1; a possible D gene is TRBD1 (6 bases). V lost 6 bases, J lost 3 bases, and 17 bases lay in between. The CDR3 is made up of 15 amino acids. Germline V CDR1 and CDR2: MNHNS, SASEGT. The CDR3 reads CASRLRQVMDTEAFF. CDR3 bases: TGTGCCAGCAGACTCCGACAGGTCATGGACACTGAAGCTTTCTTT.

This sequence joins TRBV4-2 and TRBJ1-1; D call uncertain. Trimming stripped 2 bases from V and 0 bases from J, with 10 bases between. The CDR3 is 15 amino acids. Germline CDR1 reads LGHNA; CDR2 reads YNFKEQ. CDR3 DNA sequence: TGTGCCAGCAGCCAACAGACGGGGTTGAACACTGAAGCTTTCTTT. Translated, it gives CASSQQTGLNTEAFF.

This clone was detected a few times. The rearrangement uses TRBV4-2 and TRBJ2-2; 10 positions agree with TRBD2. This CDR3 comprises 19 residues. Germline CDR1 and CDR2: LGHNA and YNFKEQ. Losses at the gene ends were 0 bases for V and 7 bases for J; bases not matched to a gene: 14. The CDR3 nucleotides are TGTGCCAGCAGCCAAGATTGGAGAATAGCGGGGGGAATAGGCGGGGAGCTGTTTTTT. It is translated as CASSQDWRIAGGIGGELFF.

V is TRBV7-8 and J is TRBJ2-5; D is perhaps TRBD2 (7 bases). V dropped 4 bases and J dropped 9 bases, with 12 bases sitting between them. The germline CDR1 and CDR2 sequences are SGHVS and FQNEAQ. The CDR3 has 12 residues. The CDR3 region has the DNA TGTGCCAGCAGCTGGCCCGGGGGGCCCCAGTACTTC. Translated: CASSWPGGPQYF.

The rearrangement links TRBV18 to TRBJ2-1; D remains ambiguous. V was trimmed by 3 bases and J by 0 bases, leaving 6 bases between them. CDR1 is KGHSH and CDR2 is LQKENI in the germline V gene. This CDR3 spans 14 amino acids. The CDR3 sequence is CASSPPPSYNEQFF. CDR3 DNA: TGTGCCAGCTCACCCCCTCCCTCCTACAATGAGCAGTTCTTC. Complete variable domain (other parts from reference TRBV18 and TRBJ2-1): NAGVMQNPRHLVRRRGQEARLRCSPMKGHSHVYWYRQLPEEGLKFMVYLQKENIIDESGMPKERFSAEFPKEGPSILRIQQVVRGDSAAYFCASSPPPSYNEQFFGPGTRLTVL.

The J gene is TRBJ1-1, the V gene TRBV5-5, with D possibly matching TRBD1 (5 bases). The CDR3 totals 13 residues. The ends were cut back, 3 bases at V and 4 bases at J, with 10 bases in the middle. The germline V gene encodes CDR1 SGHKS and CDR2 YYEKEE (reference sequence). The CDR3 reads CASSSQGGTEAFF. Written as DNA, the CDR3 is TGTGCCAGCAGCTCCCAGGGTGGCACTGAAGCTTTCTTT.

The chain employs TRBV7-9 and TRBJ2-5; 7 bases map to TRBD2. The J segment lost 2 bases and the V segment lost 0 bases, leaving 9 bases of the junction unmatched. From germline, CDR1 is SEHNR and CDR2 FQNEAQ (reference sequence). The CDR3 spans 17 residues. The CDR3: CASSLALSASGQETQYF. CDR3 coding DNA: TGTGCCAGCAGCTTAGCCCTCTCCGCTAGCGGACAAGAGACCCAGTACTTC.

V usage is TRBV20-1 and J usage is TRBJ1-2, with 7 bases lining up with TRBD1. CDR1 and CDR2 (germline): DFQATT, SNEGSKA (reference sequence). The trim removed 8 bases at V and 2 bases at J, leaving 2 bases unmatched. CDR3 length equals 11 residues. CDR3 sequence (DNA): TGCAGTCCAGGGGGGAACTATGGCTACACCTTC. It codes for CSPGGNYGYTF.

The V call is TRBV9, the J call TRBJ1-4; no clear D gene. The V end was cut by 3 bases, the J end by 0 bases, with 6 bases between. CDR3 length: 14 amino acids. CDR1 SGDLS and CDR2 YYNGEE come from the germline V gene. The CDR3 region is CASSGQATNEKLFF. CDR3 bases: TGTGCCAGCAGCGGACAAGCAACTAATGAAAAACTGTTTTTT.

V gene TRBV6-5 combines with J gene TRBJ1-4, with TRBD1 matching over 8 bases. Germline lookup yields CDR1 MNHEY and CDR2 SVGAGI. This CDR3 has 15 amino acids. The V segment lost 5 bases and the J segment 3 bases; nucleotides outside the gene matches: 5. The CDR3 sequence: CASSTQGAANEKLFF. CDR3 nucleotide sequence: TGTGCCAGCAGTACTCAGGGGGCGGCTAATGAAAAACTGTTTTTT.

The chain carries TRBV2 and TRBJ2-1, with D perhaps matching TRBD2 (6 bases). This CDR3 is 14 amino acids long. Trimming stripped 9 bases from V and 5 bases from J, with 17 bases between. CDR1 and CDR2 from the germline V gene are SNHLY and FYNNEI. CDR3 in DNA: TGTGCCAGTCTGGGGGGTCGCGGGGACAATGAGCAGTTCTTC. Its protein product is CASLGGRGDNEQFF.

This clone was counted a few times. The rearrangement joins TRBV4-1 to TRBJ2-7; 7 nucleotides align to TRBD1. Unmatched junction bases numbered 12, after V lost 3 bases and J lost 4 bases. The germline V gene has CDR1 MGHRA and CDR2 YSYEKL. The CDR3 length is 16 residues. This chain's CDR3 is CASSHAPGQRRYEQYF. CDR3 DNA: TGCGCCAGCAGCCATGCCCCGGGACAGCGGAGGTACGAGCAGTACTTC.

The chain links TRBV5-1 to TRBJ2-1, with no clear D. Looked up from germline, CDR1 is SGHRS and CDR2 is YFSETQ. This CDR3 comprises 13 residues. V was cut by 4 bases and J by 6 bases, with 11 bases left in between. The CDR3 DNA reads as TGCGCCAGCAGCACCCCCGGCGGCAATGAGCAGTTCTTC. As protein: CASSTPGGNEQFF.

CDR3 sequence reads: CASSVASGGATQYF. The CDR3 bases are TGTGCCAGCAGCGTCGCTAGCGGGGGTGCTACCCAGTACTTC. The chain joins TRBV9 to TRBJ2-5; 10 positions match TRBD2. J was trimmed by 8 bases and V by 2 bases; bases with no gene match: 6. CDR3 length: 14 residues. Germline loops: CDR1 SGDLS, CDR2 YYNGEE.

The chain carries TRBV27 and TRBJ2-1; the match to TRBD2 covers 9 bases. V was clipped by 6 bases and J by 10 bases; unmatched bases: 10. The CDR3 length is 14 residues. CDR1 is MNHEY, CDR2 SMNVEV, per germline (reference sequence). CDR3 residues: CASRPGLAFREQFF. DNA of the CDR3: TGTGCCAGCAGGCCGGGACTAGCATTCCGGGAGCAGTTCTTC.

CDR3 amino acids: CASSPGTAPGEKLFF. CDR3 bases: TGTGCCAGCAGTCCGGGGACAGCCCCTGGGGAAAAACTGTTTTTT. The rearrangement joins TRBV27 to TRBJ1-4; 7 positions agree with TRBD1. The length of the CDR3 is 15 residues. Germline V gives CDR1 MNHEY, CDR2 SMNVEV (reference sequence). V was clipped by 5 bases and J by 8 bases; unmatched bases: 11. Looking up the rest from reference TRBV27 and TRBJ1-4 gives the full variable domain: EAQVTQNPRYLITVTGKKLTVTCSQNMNHEYMSWYRQDPGLGLRQIYYSMNVEVTDKGDVPEGYKVSRKEKRNFPLILESPSPNQTSLYFCASSPGTAPGEKLFFGSGTQLSVL.

About this clone: Within the sample, other DNA sequences also encode this same CDR3. The chain uses TRBV7-2 and TRBJ2-1, with a tentative D call TRBD1 (5 bases). Trimming left V 2 bases short and J 9 bases short, with 5 bases between. CDR3 length: 11 amino acids. Germline assignment: CDR1 SGHTA and CDR2 FQGNSA. The CDR3: CASSLRGEQFF. The CDR3 DNA reads as TGTGCCAGCAGCTTAAGGGGTGAGCAGTTCTTC.

Only a few counts were recorded for this clone. This chain connects TRBV29-1 to TRBJ2-1, with 11 bases identical to TRBD2. Germline V CDR1 and CDR2: SQVTM, ANQGSEA. There are 14 residues in the CDR3. Trimming took 7 bases from V and 9 from J; bases not matched to a gene: 11. DNA for the CDR3: TGCAGCGGCCTAACGACTAGCGGGGCCGTTGAGCAGTTCTTC. Translating it yields CSGLTTSGAVEQFF.

This chain joins TRBV18 and TRBJ2-3; D uncertain. The CDR3 spans 14 residues. Germline values: CDR1 KGHSH, CDR2 LQKENI. Trimming left V 4 bases short and J 1 base short, with 9 bases between. The CDR3 is CASSLLSGTDTQYF. The DNA for the CDR3 is TGTGCCAGCTCACTACTCTCTGGCACAGATACGCAGTATTTT.

This chain joins TRBV29-1 and TRBJ1-2; 9 bases are shared with TRBD1. V was pared by 7 bases and J by 4 bases, with 7 bases of the junction left unmatched. The CDR3 has 13 residues. Per the germline V gene, CDR1 is SQVTM and CDR2 is ANQGSEA. CDR3 loop: CSGRGQGPYGYTF. CDR3 nucleotides: TGCAGCGGTAGGGGACAGGGACCCTATGGCTACACCTTC. The entire variable domain, with the rest obtained from reference TRBV29-1 and TRBJ1-2, is as follows: SAVISQKPSRDICQRGTSLTIQCQVDSQVTMMFWYRQQPGQSLTLIATANQGSEATYESGFVIDKFPISRPNLTFSTLTVSNMSPEDSSIYLCSGRGQGPYGYTFGSGTRLTVV.

V gene TRBV18 combines with J gene TRBJ1-6; tentatively, D is TRBD1 (6 bases). V was trimmed by 3 bases and J by 4 bases, leaving 16 bases between them. Germline CDR1 KGHSH, CDR2 LQKENI. There are 17 residues in the CDR3. CDR3 in DNA: TGTGCCAGCTCACCTCAACGGGGAAGGGGGTATAATTCACCCCTCCACTTT. Protein product: CASSPQRGRGYNSPLHF.

This sequence joins TRBV18 and TRBJ1-1, with a possible D match to TRBD1 (6 bases). V shed 4 bases and J shed 1 base, with 10 bases lying between them. Germline V lookup: CDR1 KGHSH, CDR2 LQKENI. The CDR3 contains 14 residues. CDR3 sequence reads: CASSLRQANTEAFF. The CDR3 DNA is TGTGCCAGCTCACTCCGACAGGCGAACACTGAAGCTTTCTTT.

The chain employs TRBV9 and TRBJ2-7; weak D call: TRBD1 (5 bases). The CDR3 length is 15 residues. With 3 bases removed from V and 0 bases from J, the gap between germline ends came to 13 bases. Germline V lookup: CDR1 SGDLS, CDR2 YYNGEE. CDR3: CASSASGIGSYEQYF. The DNA of the CDR3 is TGTGCCAGCAGCGCCTCAGGGATAGGCTCCTACGAGCAGTACTTC.

The V gene is TRBV4-2, the J gene TRBJ2-1; TRBD2 might be the D (6 bases). The length of the CDR3 is 18 residues. From germline, CDR1 is LGHNA and CDR2 YNFKEQ. Deletions cut 3 bases from V and 0 bases from J, with 18 bases between. CDR3 protein: CASSQARSGLSSYNEQFF. The CDR3 DNA reads TGTGCCAGCAGCCAGGCCCGAAGCGGGCTTAGCTCCTACAATGAGCAGTTCTTC.